This paragraph covers one T cell receptor (beta chain) sequence. Each CDR3 protein gets one entry after TCRdb re-called the 5' RACE reads with MiXCR. The sample has fewer than 65,000 distinct CDR3 sequences; 8.5% to 12% are singletons. Trimming removed 6 bases at V and 0 bases at J, with 15 bases between. The CDR3 consists of 14 residues. Looked up from germline, CDR1 is SQVTM and CDR2 is ANQGSEA. The entry originates in a study of early T cells in non-severe SARS-CoV-2 infection. The chain recombines TRBV29-1 with TRBJ2-7, with D unresolved. Source material: whole blood. The receptor was derived from an adult who was a healthcare worker with PCR-confirmed SARS-CoV-2 infection or an uninfected control (not recorded which). CDR3 coding DNA: TGCAGCGTAATACCACGGGTTAGCTCCTACGAGCAGTACTTC. Translation: CSVIPRVSSYEQYF.